The T cell receptor (beta chain) described here comes from a study of blood T cells in healthy people across ages. Study in general: The capture of about one barcoded beta molecule per two T cells was achieved by template switching.

Sample-barcoded 5' priming and a J-beta primer mix drove a second PCR of about 6 to 12 cycles. A single record per CDR3 protein comes from TCRdb applying MiXCR to the 5' RACE reads. The profile shows approximately 1,700,000 distinct CDR3 sequences, around 40% of them singletons. The length of the CDR3 is 17 residues. Broader study findings: Long-lived and aged donors differed, with more naive CD4+ cells and higher diversity in the long-lived.

A remark on this clonotype: Its antigen remains unknown.

Each donor was a healthy Caucasian individual from Russia, aged 6 to 90. The sequenced sample consisted of blood. This rearrangement joins TRBV21-1 to TRBJ1-4; TRBD1, the table's D call, lacks a check against the DNA. TRBV21-1 is flagged as a pseudogene. The clonotype was recovered from a human donor in good health. The CDR3 DNA sequence: TGTGCCAGCAGCGGGACCGGGACAGGGATAAATAAGTCGAAACTGTTTTTT. It specifies CASSGTGTGINKSKLFF.